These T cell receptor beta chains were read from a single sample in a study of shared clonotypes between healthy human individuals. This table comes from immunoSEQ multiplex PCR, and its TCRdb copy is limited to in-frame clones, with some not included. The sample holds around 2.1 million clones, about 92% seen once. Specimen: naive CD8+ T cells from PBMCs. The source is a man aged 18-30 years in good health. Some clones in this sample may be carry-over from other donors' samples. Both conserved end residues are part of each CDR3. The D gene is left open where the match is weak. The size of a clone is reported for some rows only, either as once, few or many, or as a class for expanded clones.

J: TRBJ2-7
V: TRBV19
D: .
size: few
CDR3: CASSQDYSYEQYF
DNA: TGTGCCAGTAGTCAGGACTACTCCTACGAGCAGTACTTC

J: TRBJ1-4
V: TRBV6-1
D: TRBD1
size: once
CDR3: CASRNLTGPREKLFF
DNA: TGTGCCAGCAGGAATCTGACAGGGCCGCGGGAAAAACTGTTTTTT

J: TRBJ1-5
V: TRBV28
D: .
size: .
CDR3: CAGSRITSNQPQHF
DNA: TGTGCCGGCAGCAGAATAACTAGCAATCAGCCCCAGCATTTT

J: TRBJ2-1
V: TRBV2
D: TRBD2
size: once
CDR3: CASSERGEGSYNEQFF
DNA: TGTGCCAGCAGTGAACGCGGGGAGGGCTCCTACAATGAGCAGTTCTTC

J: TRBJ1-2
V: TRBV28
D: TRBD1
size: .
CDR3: CASSPRQGGGYTF
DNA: TGTGCCAGCAGTCCCCGACAGGGGGGCGGCTACACCTTC

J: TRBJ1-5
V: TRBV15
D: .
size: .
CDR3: CATSVGVRVGQPQHF
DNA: TGTGCCACCAGCGTTGGGGTGAGGGTTGGGCAGCCCCAGCATTTT

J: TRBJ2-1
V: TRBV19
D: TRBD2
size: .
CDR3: CASSWTSGHNEQFF
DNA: TGTGCCAGTAGTTGGACTAGCGGGCATAATGAGCAGTTCTTC

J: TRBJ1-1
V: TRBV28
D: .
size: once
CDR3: CASSLPQLNTEAFF
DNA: TGTGCCAGCAGTTTACCGCAGCTTAACACTGAAGCTTTCTTT

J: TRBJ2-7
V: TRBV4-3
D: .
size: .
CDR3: CASSQDVVRESAYEQYF
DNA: TGCGCCAGCAGCCAGGATGTAGTTAGGGAAAGCGCCTACGAGCAGTACTTC

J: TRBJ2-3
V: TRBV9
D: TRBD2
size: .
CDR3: CASSVSGRVADTQYF
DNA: TGTGCCAGCAGCGTCAGCGGGAGAGTCGCAGATACGCAGTATTTT

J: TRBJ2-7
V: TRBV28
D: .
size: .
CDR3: CASSSTGGEPSKLYEQYF
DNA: TGTGCCAGCAGTTCCACCGGTGGTGAGCCTTCGAAACTCTACGAGCAGTACTTC

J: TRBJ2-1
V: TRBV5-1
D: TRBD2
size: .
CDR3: CASSLGPGLAGNEQFF
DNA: TGCGCCAGCAGCTTGGGACCGGGACTAGCAGGTAATGAGCAGTTCTTC

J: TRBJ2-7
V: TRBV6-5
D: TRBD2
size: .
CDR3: CASSYSRGVQYEQYF
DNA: TGTGCCAGCAGTTACTCTCGGGGGGTCCAGTACGAGCAGTACTTC

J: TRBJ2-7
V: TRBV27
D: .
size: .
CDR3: CASSLPSYEQYF
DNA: TGTGCCAGCAGTCTCCCCTCCTACGAGCAGTACTTC

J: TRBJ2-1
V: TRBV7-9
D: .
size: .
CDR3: CASSLSPNNNEQFF
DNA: TGTGCCAGCAGCTTAAGTCCAAACAACAATGAGCAGTTCTTC

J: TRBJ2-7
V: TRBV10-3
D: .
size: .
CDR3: CAISDGTPYEQYF
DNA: TGTGCCATCAGTGATGGGACACCCTACGAGCAGTACTTC

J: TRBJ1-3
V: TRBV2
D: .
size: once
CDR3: CASSVSWGVDRGNTIYF
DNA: TGTGCCAGCAGTGTGTCCTGGGGGGTCGACAGGGGAAACACCATATATTTT

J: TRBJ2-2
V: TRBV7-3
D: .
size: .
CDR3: CASSPVGPNTGELFF
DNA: TGTGCCAGCAGCCCGGTAGGACCTAACACCGGGGAGCTGTTTTTT

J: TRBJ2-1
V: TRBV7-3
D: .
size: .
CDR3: CASSLGTESYNEQFF
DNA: TGTGCCAGCAGCTTAGGCACAGAGTCCTACAATGAGCAGTTCTTC

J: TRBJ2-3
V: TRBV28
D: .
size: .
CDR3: CASSPLWGGRESSTDTQYF
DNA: TGTGCCAGCAGTCCCCTCTGGGGGGGGCGGGAGTCTAGCACAGATACGCAGTATTTT

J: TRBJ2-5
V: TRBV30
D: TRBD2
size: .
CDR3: CASWEGGKRRVEEETQYF
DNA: TGTGCCTCTTGGGAGGGCGGGAAGCGGAGGGTTGAGGAAGAGACCCAGTACTTC